This TCR beta chain was documented in a study of technical replicates of blood from several donors. Generated by immunoSEQ multiplex PCR, the TCRdb table keeps only in-frame clones and is missing some. This table has tens of thousands of clones, around 86% appearing once. The CDR3 length is 19 residues. V gave up 4 bases and J gave up 0 bases; unmatched junction bases: 7. Germline loops: CDR1 LGHNA, CDR2 YNFKEQ. This chain joins TRBV4-2 and TRBJ2-2; 14 positions agree with TRBD2. Sequenced material: PBMCs. The TCR was taken from a human donor in good health. Some clones in this sample may be carry-over from other donors' samples. The CDR3 coding sequence is TGTGCCAGCAGCCCGCGACTAGCGGGGGGGATCGCGAACACCGGGGAGCTGTTTTTT. This encodes CASSPRLAGGIANTGELFF.